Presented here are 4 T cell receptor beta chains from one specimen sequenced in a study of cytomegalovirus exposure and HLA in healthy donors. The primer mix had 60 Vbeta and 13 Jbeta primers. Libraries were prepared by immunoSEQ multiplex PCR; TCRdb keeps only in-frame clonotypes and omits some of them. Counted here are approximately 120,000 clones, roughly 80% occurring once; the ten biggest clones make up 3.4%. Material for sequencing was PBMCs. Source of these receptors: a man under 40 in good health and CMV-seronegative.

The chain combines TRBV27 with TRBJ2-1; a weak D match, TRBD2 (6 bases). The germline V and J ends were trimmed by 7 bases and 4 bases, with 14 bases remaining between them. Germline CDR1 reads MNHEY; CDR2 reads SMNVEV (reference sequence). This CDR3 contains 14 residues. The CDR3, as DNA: TGTGCCAGCAAAACACGGGGACTGTACAATGAGCAGTTCTTC. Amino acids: CASKTRGLYNEQFF.

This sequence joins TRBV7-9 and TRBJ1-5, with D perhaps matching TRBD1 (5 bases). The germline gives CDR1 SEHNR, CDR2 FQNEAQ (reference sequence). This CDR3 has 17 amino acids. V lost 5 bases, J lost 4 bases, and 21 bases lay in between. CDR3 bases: TGTGCCAGCAGCCCCTCCGGGGGAACCCGTCAGAATCAGCCCCAGCATTTT. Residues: CASSPSGGTRQNQPQHF.

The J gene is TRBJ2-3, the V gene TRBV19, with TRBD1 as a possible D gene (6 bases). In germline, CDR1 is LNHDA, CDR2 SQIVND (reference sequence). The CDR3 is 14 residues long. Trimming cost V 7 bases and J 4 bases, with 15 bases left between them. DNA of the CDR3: TGTGCCAGTACCAAGACAGGAGAGCCAGATACGCAGTATTTT. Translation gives CASTKTGEPDTQYF.

CDR3: CAWLTGGGDTEAFF. The CDR3 DNA follows: TGTGCCTGGCTCACAGGGGGAGGGGACACTGAAGCTTTCTTT. This chain links TRBV30 with TRBJ1-1; TRBD1 aligns across 8 bases. This CDR3 is built from 14 residues. With V trimmed by 5 bases and J by 3 bases, 8 bases remained unmatched. Germline CDR1 reads GTSNPN; CDR2 reads SVGIG (reference sequence).